Here is one T cell receptor (beta chain) with its context. This entry comes from a study of blood T cell repertoires in COVID-19. The wider study: The United States, Italy and Spain were the sources of the acute and convalescent COVID-19 samples. T cells, B-cell-depleted T cells, or PBMCs provided the cDNA or gDNA that served as material.

Original methodology: Nucleated cell counts were estimated from reference gene primer amplification. Sequencing used immunoSEQ multiplex PCR; TCRdb keeps in-frame clones, though not all of them. V and J calls plus clone size are reproduced from that table; the DNA served to infer D and trimming. The profile shows approximately 64,000 clones, about 88% of them singletons. The CDR3 is 13 amino acids. Germline V lookup: CDR1 SGHDN, CDR2 FVKESK. V dropped 4 bases and J dropped 3 bases, with 9 bases sitting between them. V is TRBV14 and J is TRBJ1-1; D is undetermined. The receptor was derived from a man between 65 and 85 years old with acute or convalescent COVID-19. The specimen was peripheral blood. CDR3 DNA sequence: TGTGCCAGCAGCCTACTAGGATACACTGAAGCTTTCTTT. Amino acids: CASSLLGYTEAFF.